This T cell receptor beta chain comes out of a study of blood T cell repertoires in COVID-19. Study-level background: Spain, Italy and the United States supplied samples that represented acute and convalescent COVID-19. PBMCs, B-cell-depleted T cells, or T cells were the source of the cDNA or gDNA that made up the material.

The assay was immunoSEQ multiplex PCR, and TCRdb's table has in-frame clones only and misses some. Of roughly 50,000 clones in the sample, approximately 88% were seen once. The CDR3 runs 14 residues. Trimming stripped 6 bases from V and 0 bases from J, with 9 bases between. Looked up from germline, CDR1 is SQVTM and CDR2 is ANQGSEA. This rearrangement joins TRBV29-1 to TRBJ2-6; D is perhaps TRBD1 (6 bases). Sequences were obtained from peripheral blood. This TCR was sampled from a human donor in a cohort sampled during active COVID-19. The CDR3 protein is CSVRQASGANVLTF. The CDR3 DNA is TGCAGCGTACGACAGGCCTCTGGGGCCAACGTCCTGACTTTC. Full variable domain (remainder filled in from reference TRBV29-1 and TRBJ2-6): SAVISQKPSRDICQRGTSLTIQCQVDSQVTMMFWYRQQPGQSLTLIATANQGSEATYESGFVIDKFPISRPNLTFSTLTVSNMSPEDSSIYLCSVRQASGANVLTFGAGSRLTVL.